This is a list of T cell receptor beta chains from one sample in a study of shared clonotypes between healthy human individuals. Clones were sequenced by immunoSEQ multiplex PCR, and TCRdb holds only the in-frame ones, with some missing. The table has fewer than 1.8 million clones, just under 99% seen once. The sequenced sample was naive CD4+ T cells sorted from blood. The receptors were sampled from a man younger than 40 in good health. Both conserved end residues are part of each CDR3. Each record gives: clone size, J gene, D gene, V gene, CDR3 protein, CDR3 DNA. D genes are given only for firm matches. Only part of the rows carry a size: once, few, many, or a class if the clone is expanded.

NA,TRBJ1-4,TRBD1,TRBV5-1,CASRGGAGNEKLFF,TGCGCCAGCAGAGGGGGCGCGGGTAATGAAAAACTGTTTTTT
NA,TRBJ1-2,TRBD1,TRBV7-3,CASSLMAGGFGYTF,TGTGCCAGCAGCTTAATGGCAGGGGGTTTCGGCTACACCTTC
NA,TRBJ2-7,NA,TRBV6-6,CASSYSGEQYF,TGTGCCAGCAGTTACTCTGGGGAGCAGTACTTC
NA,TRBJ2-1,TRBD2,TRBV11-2,CASSLEGSGSTGSSYNEQFF,TGTGCCAGCAGCTTAGAGGGCAGCGGGAGCACGGGATCGTCCTACAATGAGCAGTTCTTC
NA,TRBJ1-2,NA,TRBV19,CASIAGFSGGYTF,TGTGCCAGTATTGCAGGGTTTAGCGGTGGCTACACCTTC
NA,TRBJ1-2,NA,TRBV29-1,CSALLGDYGYTF,TGCAGCGCGCTACTAGGGGACTATGGCTACACCTTC
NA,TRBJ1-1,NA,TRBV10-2,CASAGTPNTEAFF,TGCGCCAGTGCCGGGACACCGAACACTGAAGCTTTCTTT
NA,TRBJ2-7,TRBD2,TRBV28,CATNVAGGVGEQYF,TGTGCCACTAACGTAGCGGGAGGAGTTGGCGAGCAGTACTTC
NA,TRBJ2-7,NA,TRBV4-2,CASSQAGTLRGVVYEQYF,TGTGCCAGCAGCCAAGCGGGAACTTTAAGAGGAGTAGTCTACGAGCAGTACTTC
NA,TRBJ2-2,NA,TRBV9,CASSPLRENTGELFF,TGTGCCAGCAGCCCCCTCCGGGAGAACACCGGGGAGCTGTTTTTT
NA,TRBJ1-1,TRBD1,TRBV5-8,CASRQGLNTEAFF,TGTGCCAGCCGACAGGGATTGAACACTGAAGCTTTCTTT
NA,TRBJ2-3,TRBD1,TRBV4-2,CASSQQRTGRDTQYF,TGTGCCAGCAGCCAGCAAAGGACAGGGCGAGATACGCAGTATTTT
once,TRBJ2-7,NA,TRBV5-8,CASPKEQISYEQYF,TGTGCCAGCCCAAAGGAACAGATCTCCTACGAGCAGTACTTC
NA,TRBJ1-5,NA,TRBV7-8,CASSYGDGYSNQPQHF,TGTGCCAGCAGCTACGGGGACGGCTATAGCAATCAGCCCCAGCATTTT
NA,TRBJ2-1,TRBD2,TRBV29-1,CSARGGTSGSDEQFF,TGCAGCGCAAGGGGTGGGACTAGCGGGAGCGATGAGCAGTTCTTC
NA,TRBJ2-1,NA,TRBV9,CASSRRGHEQFF,TGTGCCAGCAGCCGCCGGGGCCACGAACAGTTCTTC
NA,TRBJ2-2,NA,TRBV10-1,CASSESMDTGELFF,TGCGCCAGCAGTGAGTCGATGGACACCGGGGAGCTGTTTTTT
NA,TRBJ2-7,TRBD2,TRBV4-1,CASSHPLRTSSYEQYF,TGCGCCAGCAGCCACCCCTTACGGACTAGCTCCTACGAGCAGTACTTC
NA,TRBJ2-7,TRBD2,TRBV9,CASSVSGRAHEQYF,TGTGCCAGCAGCGTTAGCGGGAGGGCCCACGAGCAGTACTTC
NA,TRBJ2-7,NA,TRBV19,CASTNGYEQYF,TGTGCCAGTACTAACGGCTACGAGCAGTACTTC
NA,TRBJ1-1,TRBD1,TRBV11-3,CASSQRDRGEEAFF,TGTGCCAGCAGCCAGAGGGACAGGGGCGAAGAAGCTTTCTTT
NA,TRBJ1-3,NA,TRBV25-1,CASSAISGNTIYF,TGTGCCAGTAGTGCAATCTCTGGAAACACCATATATTTT
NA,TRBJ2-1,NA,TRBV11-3,CASSLNGNEQFF,TGTGCCAGCAGCTTGAATGGAAATGAGCAGTTCTTC
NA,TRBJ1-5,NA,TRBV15,CATSRPSEPQHF,TGTGCCACCAGCAGGCCCTCTGAGCCCCAGCATTTT
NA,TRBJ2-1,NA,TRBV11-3,CASSPKRYNEQFF,TGTGCCAGCAGCCCGAAACGTTACAATGAGCAGTTCTTC
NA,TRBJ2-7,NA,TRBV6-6,CASSYPKGADGVEQYF,TGTGCCAGCAGTTACCCAAAGGGAGCGGACGGAGTCGAGCAGTACTTC
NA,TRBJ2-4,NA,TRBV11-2,CASSLDQVLPTQYF,TGTGCCAGCAGCTTAGATCAAGTCCTGCCCACTCAGTACTTC
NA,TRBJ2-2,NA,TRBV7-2,CASSPRRLSTGELFF,TGTGCCAGCAGCCCGCGTAGGCTGAGCACCGGGGAGCTGTTTTTT
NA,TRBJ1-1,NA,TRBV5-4,CASSPRTVNTEAFF,TGTGCCAGCAGCCCCCGGACAGTTAACACTGAAGCTTTCTTT
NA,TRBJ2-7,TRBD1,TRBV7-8,CASNHRDRGNSEQYF,TGTGCCAGCAACCATAGAGACAGGGGGAACTCCGAGCAGTACTTC
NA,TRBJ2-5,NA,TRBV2,CASSEGRETQYF,TGTGCCAGCAGTGAGGGAAGGGAGACCCAGTACTTC
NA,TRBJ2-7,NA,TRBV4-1,CASSQEGWDSYEQYF,TGCGCCAGCAGCCAAGAGGGGTGGGACTCCTACGAGCAGTACTTC
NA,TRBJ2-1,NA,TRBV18,CASFQGGSYNEQFF,TGTGCCAGCTTCCAGGGGGGTTCCTACAATGAGCAGTTCTTC
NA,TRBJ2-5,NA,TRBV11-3,CASSVDLYQETQYF,TGTGCCAGCAGCGTCGACCTGTACCAAGAGACCCAGTACTTC
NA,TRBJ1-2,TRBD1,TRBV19,CATWDRSYGYTF,TGTGCCACCTGGGACAGATCCTATGGCTACACCTTC
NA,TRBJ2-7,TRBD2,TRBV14,CASSYNGLAGEQYF,TGTGCCAGCAGCTATAACGGACTAGCGGGCGAGCAGTACTTC
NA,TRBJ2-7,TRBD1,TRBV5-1,CASSLGQGPHEQYF,TGCGCCAGCAGCCTAGGACAGGGGCCCCACGAGCAGTACTTC